This T cell receptor beta chain was identified during a study of blood T cell repertoires in COVID-19. At the level of the study: Samples came from the United States, Italy and Spain, spanning acute and convalescent COVID-19. PBMCs, B-cell-depleted T cells, or T cells were the source of the cDNA or gDNA that made up the material.

This clone was observed a single time. Per the study methods: Quantification of nucleated cells was approximated via reference gene primer amplification. This table comes from immunoSEQ multiplex PCR, and its TCRdb copy is limited to in-frame clones, with some not included. V and J calls and clone size come straight from that table; D and trimming were deduced from the DNA. The sample lists 45,000 or so clones, 86% occurring once. V lost 5 bases and J lost 1; bases outside the gene matches: 5. Germline-derived CDR1 and CDR2 are SEHNR and FQNEAQ (reference sequence). CDR3 size: 15 residues. The sequencing sample was made of peripheral blood. The TCR originated in a man aged 35 to 55 with active COVID-19. The chain has TRBV7-9 and TRBJ2-7; TRBD1 matches 10 bases. The CDR3 nucleotides are TGTGCCAGCAGCACCGAGGGACAGGGGTCCTACGAGCAGTACTTC. This encodes CASSTEGQGSYEQYF.